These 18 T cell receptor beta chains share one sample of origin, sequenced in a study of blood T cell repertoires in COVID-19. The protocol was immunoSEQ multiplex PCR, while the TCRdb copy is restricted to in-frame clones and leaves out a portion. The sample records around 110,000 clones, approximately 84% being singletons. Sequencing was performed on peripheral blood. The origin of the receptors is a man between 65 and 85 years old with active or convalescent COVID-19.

In DNA form, the CDR3 reads TGTGCCAGCAGCTTACTCGCCCTCGGAGGATCACCCCTCCACTTT. Protein product: CASSLLALGGSPLHF. The J gene is TRBJ1-6, the V gene TRBV7-3; D ambiguous. The ends were cut back, 2 bases at V and 10 bases at J, with 15 bases in the middle. This CDR3 is built from 15 residues. The germline V gene encodes CDR1 SGHTA and CDR2 FQGTGA.

This CDR3 is CASHTGDTEAFF. As DNA, the CDR3 is TGTGCCAGCCATACGGGGGACACTGAAGCTTTCTTT. This chain uses TRBV11-3 with TRBJ1-1, with D perhaps TRBD1 (5 bases). Trimming shortened V by 8 bases and J by 3 bases, and 10 bases separated the two germline ends. Germline V gene data show CDR1 as SGHNT and CDR2 as YENEEA. There are 12 residues in the CDR3.

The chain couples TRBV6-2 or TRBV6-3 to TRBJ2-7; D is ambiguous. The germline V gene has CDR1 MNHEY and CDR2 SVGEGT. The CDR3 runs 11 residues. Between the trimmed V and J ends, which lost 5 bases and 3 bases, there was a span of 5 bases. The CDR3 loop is CASSPHYEQYF. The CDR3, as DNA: TGTGCCAGCAGTCCACACTACGAGCAGTACTTC.

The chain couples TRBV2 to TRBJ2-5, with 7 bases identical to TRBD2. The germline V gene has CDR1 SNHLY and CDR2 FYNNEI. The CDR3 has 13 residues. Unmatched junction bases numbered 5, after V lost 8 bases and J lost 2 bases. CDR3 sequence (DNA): TGTGCCAGCCAGCGGGGATTGCAAGAGACCCAGTACTTC. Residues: CASQRGLQETQYF.

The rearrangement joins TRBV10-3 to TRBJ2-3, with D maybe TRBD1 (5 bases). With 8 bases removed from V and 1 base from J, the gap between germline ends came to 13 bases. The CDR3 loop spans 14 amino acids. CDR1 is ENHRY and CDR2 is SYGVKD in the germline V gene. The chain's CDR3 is CAIATSRGTDTQYF. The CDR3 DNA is TGTGCCATCGCCACGTCCAGGGGCACAGATACGCAGTATTTT.

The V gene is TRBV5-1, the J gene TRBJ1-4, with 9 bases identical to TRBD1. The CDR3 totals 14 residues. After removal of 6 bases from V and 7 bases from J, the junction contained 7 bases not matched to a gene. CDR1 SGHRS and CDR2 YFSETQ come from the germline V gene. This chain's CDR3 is CASKTGTGSEKLFF. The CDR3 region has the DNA TGCGCCAGCAAAACCGGGACAGGGAGTGAAAAACTGTTTTTT.

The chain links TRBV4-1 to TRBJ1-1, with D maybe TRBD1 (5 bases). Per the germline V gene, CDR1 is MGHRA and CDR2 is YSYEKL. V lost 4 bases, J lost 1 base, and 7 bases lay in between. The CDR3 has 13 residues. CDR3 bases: TGCGCCAGCAGCCGGAGGGGGAACACTGAAGCTTTCTTT. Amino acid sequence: CASSRRGNTEAFF.

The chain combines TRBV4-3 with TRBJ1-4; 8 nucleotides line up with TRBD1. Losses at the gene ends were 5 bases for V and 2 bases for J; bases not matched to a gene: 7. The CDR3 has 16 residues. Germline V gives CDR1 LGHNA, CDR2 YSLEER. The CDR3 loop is CASSGTRQGTNEKLFF. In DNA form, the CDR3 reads TGCGCCAGCAGCGGTACCCGACAGGGGACTAATGAAAAACTGTTTTTT.

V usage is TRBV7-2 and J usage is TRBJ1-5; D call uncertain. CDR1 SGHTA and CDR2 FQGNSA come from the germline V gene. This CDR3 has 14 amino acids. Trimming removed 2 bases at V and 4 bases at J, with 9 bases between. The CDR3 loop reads CASSLFGENQPQHF. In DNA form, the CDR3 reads TGTGCCAGCAGCTTATTTGGTGAGAATCAGCCCCAGCATTTT.

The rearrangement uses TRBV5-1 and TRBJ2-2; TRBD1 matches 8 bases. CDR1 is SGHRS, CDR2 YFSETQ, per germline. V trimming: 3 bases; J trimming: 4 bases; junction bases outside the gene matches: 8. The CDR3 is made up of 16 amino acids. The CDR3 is CASSSGWTGSTGELFF. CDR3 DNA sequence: TGCGCCAGCAGCTCGGGATGGACAGGGAGCACCGGGGAGCTGTTTTTT. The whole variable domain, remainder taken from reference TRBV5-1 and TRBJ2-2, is KAGVTQTPRYLIKTRGQQVTLSCSPISGHRSVSWYQQTPGQGLQFLFEYFSETQRNKGNFPGRFSGRQFSNSRSEMNVSTLELGDSALYLCASSSGWTGSTGELFFGEGSRLTVL.

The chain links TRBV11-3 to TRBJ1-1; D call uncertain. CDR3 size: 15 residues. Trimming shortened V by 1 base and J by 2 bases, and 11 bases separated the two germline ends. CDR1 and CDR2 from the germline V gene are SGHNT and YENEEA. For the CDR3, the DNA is TGTGCCAGCAGCTTAGTGCGGGTCAGTAACACTGAAGCTTTCTTT. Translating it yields CASSLVRVSNTEAFF.

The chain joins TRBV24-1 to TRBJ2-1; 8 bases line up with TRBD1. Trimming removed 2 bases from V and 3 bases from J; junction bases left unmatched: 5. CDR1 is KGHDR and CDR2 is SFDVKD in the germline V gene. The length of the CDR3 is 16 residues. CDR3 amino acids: CATSDSGTGDYNEQFF. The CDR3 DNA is TGTGCCACCAGTGATTCCGGGACAGGAGACTACAATGAGCAGTTCTTC.

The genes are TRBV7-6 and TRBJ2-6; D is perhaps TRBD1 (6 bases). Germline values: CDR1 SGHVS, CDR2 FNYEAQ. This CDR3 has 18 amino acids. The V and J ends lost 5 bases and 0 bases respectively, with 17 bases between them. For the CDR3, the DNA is TGTGCCAGCAGCCCAACAGGGACCCATCTCTCTGGGGCCAACGTCCTGACTTTC. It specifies CASSPTGTHLSGANVLTF.

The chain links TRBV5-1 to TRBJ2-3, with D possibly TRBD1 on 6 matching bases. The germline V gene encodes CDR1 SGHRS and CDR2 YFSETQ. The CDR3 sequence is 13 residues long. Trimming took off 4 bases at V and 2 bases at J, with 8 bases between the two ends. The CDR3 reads CASSRDTTDTQYF. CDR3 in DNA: TGCGCCAGCAGCCGGGACACCACAGATACGCAGTATTTT.

This CDR3 is CASSRLGTNNSPLHF. In nucleotides, the CDR3 is TGTGCCAGCAGCCGACTGGGGACAAATAATTCACCCCTCCACTTT. V and J are TRBV7-9 and TRBJ1-6; tentative D call: TRBD1 (6 bases). The V gene lost 5 bases and the J gene lost 5 bases, with 13 bases spanning the gap. The CDR3 sequence is 15 residues long. CDR1 and CDR2 (germline): SEHNR, FQNEAQ (reference sequence).

The CDR3 sequence: CASSLAGQGYEQYF. The CDR3 DNA follows: TGCGCCAGCAGCTTAGCGGGACAGGGGTACGAGCAGTACTTC. The V gene is TRBV5-1, the J gene TRBJ2-7; TRBD1 aligns across 10 bases. V gave up 2 bases and J gave up 4 bases; unmatched junction bases: 3. Germline V lookup: CDR1 SGHRS, CDR2 YFSETQ. This CDR3 is built from 14 residues.

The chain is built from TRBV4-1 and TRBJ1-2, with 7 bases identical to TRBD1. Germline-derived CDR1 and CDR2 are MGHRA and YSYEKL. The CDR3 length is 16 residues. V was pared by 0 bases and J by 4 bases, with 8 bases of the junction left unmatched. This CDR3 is CASSQERGRVSYGYTF. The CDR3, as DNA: TGCGCCAGCAGCCAAGAGAGGGGGCGAGTCTCCTATGGCTACACCTTC.

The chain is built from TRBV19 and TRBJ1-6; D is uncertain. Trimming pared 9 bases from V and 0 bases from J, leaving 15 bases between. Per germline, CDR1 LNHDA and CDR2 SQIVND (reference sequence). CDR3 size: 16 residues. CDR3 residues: CASRRRVGSYNSPLHF. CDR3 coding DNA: TGTGCCAGCCGCCGGAGGGTCGGCTCCTATAATTCACCCCTCCACTTT.